This paragraph reports one TCR beta chain. Germline V gives CDR1 SGHDN, CDR2 FVKESK. The CDR3 contains 15 residues. V was cut by 4 bases and J by 6 bases, with 16 bases left in between. The data stem from a study of blood T cells in healthy people across ages. Together with a sample-barcoded 5' primer, a J-beta primer mix was included in a second PCR lasting about 7 to 11 cycles. A single record per CDR3 protein comes from TCRdb applying MiXCR to the 5' RACE reads. The sample includes over a million distinct CDR3 sequences, less than 25% seen only once; the top ten take approximately 0.71%. Another study also made use of these data, one on T cells of mothers and their children.

This receptor was identified in a girl aged 2-10 years in good health. The chain couples TRBV14 to TRBJ1-3, with D unresolved. The source material was blood. This CDR3 reads CASSPTGVRVNTIYF. The CDR3 DNA sequence: TGTGCCAGCAGCCCAACTGGGGTTCGCGTAAACACCATATATTTT.